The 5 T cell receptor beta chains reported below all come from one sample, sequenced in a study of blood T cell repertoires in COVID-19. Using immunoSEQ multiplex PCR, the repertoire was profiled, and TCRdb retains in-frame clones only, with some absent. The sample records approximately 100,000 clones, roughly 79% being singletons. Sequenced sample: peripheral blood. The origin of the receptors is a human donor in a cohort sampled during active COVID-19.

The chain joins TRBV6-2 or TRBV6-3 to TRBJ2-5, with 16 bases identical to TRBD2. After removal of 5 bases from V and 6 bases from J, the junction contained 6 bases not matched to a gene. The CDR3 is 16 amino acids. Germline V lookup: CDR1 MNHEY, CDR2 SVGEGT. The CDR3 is CASSQGLAGGQKTQYF. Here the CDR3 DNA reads TGTGCCAGCAGTCAGGGACTAGCGGGAGGGCAGAAGACCCAGTACTTC.

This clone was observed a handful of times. The CDR3 nucleotides are TGTGCCAGCATGGGACAGGCGGGGGAGACCCAGTACTTC. Translation: CASMGQAGETQYF. This chain links TRBV2 with TRBJ2-5; 8 nucleotides match TRBD1. This CDR3 has 13 residues. Trimming took 7 bases from V and 5 from J; bases not matched to a gene: 6. Germline CDR1 and CDR2: SNHLY and FYNNEI.

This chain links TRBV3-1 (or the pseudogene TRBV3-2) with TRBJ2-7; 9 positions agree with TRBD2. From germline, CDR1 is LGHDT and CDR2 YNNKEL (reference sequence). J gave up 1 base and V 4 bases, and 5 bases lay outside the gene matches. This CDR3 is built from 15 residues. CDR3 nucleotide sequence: TGTGCCAGCAGCCCTGCCACTAGCGGGTCCTACGAGCAGTACTTC. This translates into CASSPATSGSYEQYF.

The CDR3 sequence is CASSLAGGSYEQYF. The CDR3 coding sequence is TGTGCCAGCAGTTTAGCAGGGGGCTCCTACGAGCAGTACTTC. The chain couples TRBV28 to TRBJ2-7; TRBD1 matches at 7 bases. CDR1 is MDHEN and CDR2 is SYDVKM in the germline V gene. The CDR3 spans 14 residues. With 2 bases clipped from V and 0 bases from J, the junction kept 1 base outside the gene matches.

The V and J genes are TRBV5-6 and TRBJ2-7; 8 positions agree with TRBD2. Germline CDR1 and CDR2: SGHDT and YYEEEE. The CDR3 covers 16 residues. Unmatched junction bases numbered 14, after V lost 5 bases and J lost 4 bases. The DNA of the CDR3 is TGTGCCAGCAGTTCTCGTTTCCGGGGGGGCCGGTACGAGCAGTACTTC. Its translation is CASSSRFRGGRYEQYF.